This TCR beta chain was captured in a study of T cell changes during pregnancy in multiple sclerosis (dated by TCRdb to about 2019). At the level of the whole study: The study examined how the T cell repertoire changed over the course of pregnancy in women with multiple sclerosis.

V gives up 3 bases and J gives up 8 bases, and the segment between their germline ends measures 16 bases. The germline V gene encodes CDR1 MDHEN and CDR2 SYDVKM. CDR3 length: 15 amino acids, cysteine to phenylalanine. Of the read, only the CDR3 DNA is kept; its 45 bases are in frame from base 1. Comments on this clone: Its antigen remains unidentified. The record has no base qualities; no much larger clone is one base away.

Preparation of the library involved the immunoSEQ multiplex PCR assay. TCRdb carries this immuneACCESS record with in-frame sequences only. Its versions omit some clonotypes, under half of them owing to an unresolved V gene in the studies checked, with the rest unexplained. Present in this sample are fewer than 95,000 clones, 80% to 95% of which were seen just once. The ten largest clones represent 1.6% of the sample. Here the chain combines TRBV28 and TRBJ1-4; TRBD1 is perhaps the D gene, given 6 matching bases. Sequencing was performed on peripheral blood, taken in the first trimester of pregnancy. The sequence derives from a female donor in good health, enrolled as a control in a pregnancy study. The DNA sequence is as follows: TGTGCCAGCAGTTTTAGTCAGGGGAGAGACGAAAAACTGTTTTTT. This yields the protein CASSFSQGRDEKLFF.